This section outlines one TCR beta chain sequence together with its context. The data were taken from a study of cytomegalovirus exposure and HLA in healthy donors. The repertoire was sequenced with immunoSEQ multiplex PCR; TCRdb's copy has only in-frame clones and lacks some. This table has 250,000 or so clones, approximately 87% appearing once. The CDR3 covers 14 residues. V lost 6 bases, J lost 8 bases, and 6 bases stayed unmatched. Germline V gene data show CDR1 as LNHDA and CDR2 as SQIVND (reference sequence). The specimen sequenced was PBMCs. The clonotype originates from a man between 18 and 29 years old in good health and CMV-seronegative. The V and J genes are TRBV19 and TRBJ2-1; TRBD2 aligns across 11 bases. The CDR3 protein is CASSPSSGRDEQFF. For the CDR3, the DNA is TGTGCCAGTAGCCCTAGTAGCGGGAGGGATGAGCAGTTCTTC.